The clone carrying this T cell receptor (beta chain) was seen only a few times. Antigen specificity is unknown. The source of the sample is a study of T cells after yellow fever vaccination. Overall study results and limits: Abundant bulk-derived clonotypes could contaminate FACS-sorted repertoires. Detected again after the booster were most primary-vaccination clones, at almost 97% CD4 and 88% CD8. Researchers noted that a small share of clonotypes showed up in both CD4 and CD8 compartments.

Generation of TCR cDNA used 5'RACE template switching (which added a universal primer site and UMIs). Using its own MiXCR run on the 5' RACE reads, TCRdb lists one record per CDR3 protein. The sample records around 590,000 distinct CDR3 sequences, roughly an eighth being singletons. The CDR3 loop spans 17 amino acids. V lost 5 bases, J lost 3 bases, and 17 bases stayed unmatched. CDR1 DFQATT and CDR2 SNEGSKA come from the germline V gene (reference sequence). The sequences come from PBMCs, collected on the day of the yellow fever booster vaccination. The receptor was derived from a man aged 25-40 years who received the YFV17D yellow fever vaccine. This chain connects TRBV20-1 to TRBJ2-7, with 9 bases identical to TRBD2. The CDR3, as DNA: TGCAGTGCTTACCCTGATAGGCGGGAGGGCCGGTACTACGAGCAGTACTTC. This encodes CSAYPDRREGRYYEQYF.